Presented here are 26 T cell receptor beta chains from one specimen sequenced in a study of OX40 agonist ivuxolimab in advanced cancers. Measured with immunoSEQ multiplex PCR; TCRdb has only the in-frame clones, and not every one. Here the sample spans 75,000 or so clones, approximately 84% being singletons. Sequenced here: CD4+ or CD8+ T cells sorted from blood, sampled in a trial of the OX40 agonist ivuxolimab. The receptors stem from an adult with an advanced solid tumor such as melanoma, head and neck, liver or kidney cancer.

The rearrangement joins TRBV7-3 to TRBJ2-1; D tentatively reads TRBD1 or TRBD2 (5 bases each). V gave up 4 bases and J gave up 9 bases, with 13 bases separating them. The CDR3 totals 13 residues. Germline CDR1 and CDR2: SGHTA and FQGTGA. In DNA, the CDR3 is TGTGCCAGCAGCTCCGGCTCTGGGGGTGAGCAGTTCTTC. Its translation is CASSSGSGGEQFF.

The chain carries TRBV7-9 and TRBJ1-4, with D unresolved. Germline V CDR1 and CDR2: SEHNR, FQNEAQ (reference sequence). The V gene lost 5 bases and the J gene lost 5 bases, with 12 bases spanning the gap. The CDR3 is 14 amino acids. CDR3 sequence: CASSPGGGNEKLFF. The CDR3 DNA sequence: TGTGCCAGCAGCCCGGGCGGCGGCAATGAAAAACTGTTTTTT.

This chain links TRBV7-8 with TRBJ2-7, with D unclear. The CDR3 is made up of 15 amino acids. The V end was cut by 2 bases, the J end by 2 bases, with 13 bases between. Looked up from germline, CDR1 is SGHVS and CDR2 is FQNEAQ. CDR3 region: CASSLIRVSAYEQYF. The CDR3 region has the DNA TGTGCCAGCAGCTTAATTAGGGTCAGCGCCTACGAGCAGTACTTC. Filled out from reference TRBV7-8 and TRBJ2-7, the complete variable domain reads GAGVSQSPRYKVAKRGQDVALRCDPISGHVSLFWYQQALGQGPEFLTYFQNEAQLDKSGLPSDRFFAERPEGSVSTLKIQRTQQEDSAVYLCASSLIRVSAYEQYFGPGTRLTVT.

The chain has TRBV29-1 and TRBJ2-3, with TRBD2 identical over 9 bases. The CDR3 runs to 15 residues. Germline V lookup: CDR1 SQVTM, CDR2 ANQGSEA. V was clipped by 4 bases and J by 4 bases; unmatched bases: 9. In DNA, the CDR3 is TGCAGCGTTGGGCTAGCGGGATCGGTGCCAGATACGCAGTATTTT. This gives the protein CSVGLAGSVPDTQYF.

The table lists this clone with a count of one. This chain joins TRBV5-5 and TRBJ2-5, with 7 nucleotides matching TRBD1. The CDR3 has 13 amino acids. V was clipped by 4 bases and J by 7 bases; unmatched bases: 7. Germline loops: CDR1 SGHKS, CDR2 YYEKEE (reference sequence). As DNA, the CDR3 is TGTGCCAGCAGCGGTACAGGGGCGGGGACCCAGTACTTC. Amino acid sequence: CASSGTGAGTQYF.

This clone appeared a single time. The chain has TRBV6-6 and TRBJ2-1, with TRBD2 as a possible D gene (5 bases). Trimming removed 2 bases from V and 8 bases from J, with 13 bases in between. This CDR3 is 14 amino acids long. From germline, CDR1 is MNHNY and CDR2 SVGAGI (reference sequence). This CDR3 is CASSYLRRADEQFF. The CDR3 DNA reads as TGTGCCAGCAGTTACCTCAGGCGGGCCGATGAGCAGTTCTTC.

V gene TRBV7-8 combines with J gene TRBJ2-7; D not certain. CDR3 length: 15 residues. CDR1 SGHVS and CDR2 FQNEAQ come from the germline V gene. V was trimmed by 4 bases and J by 3 bases, leaving 16 bases between them. CDR3: CASSSILDSHYEQYF. The DNA for the CDR3 is TGTGCCAGCAGCTCGATTCTCGACTCTCACTACGAGCAGTACTTC.

The rearrangement uses TRBV9 and TRBJ2-1; TRBD2 matches at 10 bases. The CDR3 covers 15 residues. V lost 4 bases and J lost 6; bases outside the gene matches: 7. The germline V gene has CDR1 SGDLS and CDR2 YYNGEE. Written as DNA, the CDR3 is TGTGCCAGCAGCCTTGGACCTAGCGGGGGCAATGAGCAGTTCTTC. As protein: CASSLGPSGGNEQFF. Drawing the rest from reference TRBV9 and TRBJ2-1, the complete variable domain is DSGVTQTPKHLITATGQRVTLRCSPRSGDLSVYWYQQSLDQGLQFLIQYYNGEERAKGNILERFSAQQFPDLHSELNLSSLELGDSALYFCASSLGPSGGNEQFFGPGTRLTVL.

This clone was observed once. This chain connects TRBV11-3 to TRBJ2-1; D gene ambiguous. CDR3 size: 15 residues. Germline CDR1 and CDR2: SGHNT and YENEEA. V gave up 5 bases and J gave up 7 bases, with 18 bases separating them. CDR3: CASSMSLRIKNEQFF. As DNA, the CDR3 is TGTGCCAGCAGCATGTCCTTGAGGATAAAAAATGAGCAGTTCTTC.

The chain is built from TRBV28 and TRBJ2-5; 8 positions agree with TRBD2. The germline gives CDR1 MDHEN, CDR2 SYDVKM. Trimming at V came to 5 bases and at J to 3 bases, leaving 8 bases not matched to a gene. This CDR3 comprises 15 residues. CDR3 protein: CASSDLSGAKETQYF. The CDR3 DNA is TGTGCCAGCAGTGACCTTAGCGGGGCGAAAGAGACCCAGTACTTC. The complete variable domain, with remaining parts taken from reference TRBV28 and TRBJ2-5, reads DVKVTQSSRYLVKRTGEKVFLECVQDMDHENMFWYRQDPGLGLRLIYFSYDVKMKEKGDIPEGYSVSREKKERFSLILESASTNQTSMYLCASSDLSGAKETQYFGPGTRLLVL.

The chain combines TRBV7-2 with TRBJ1-2; D not certain. Germline-derived CDR1 and CDR2 are SGHTA and FQGNSA. The CDR3 runs to 15 residues. V was pared by 1 base and J by 3 bases, with 12 bases between. CDR3 in DNA: TGTGCCAGCAGCTTAGTCCAGACATCCCACTATGGCTACACCTTC. Residues: CASSLVQTSHYGYTF.

The J gene is TRBJ2-1, the V gene TRBV19; D may be TRBD2 (5 bases). This CDR3 has 14 residues. The germline CDR1 and CDR2 sequences are LNHDA and SQIVND (reference sequence). V gave up 5 bases and J gave up 7 bases, with 15 bases separating them. The CDR3 here is CASSPRATRNEQFF. DNA of the CDR3: TGTGCCAGTAGTCCCCGGGCTACTAGGAATGAGCAGTTCTTC.

The rearrangement uses TRBV7-8 and TRBJ2-7, with D hard to call. This CDR3 is 15 amino acids long. Germline CDR1 reads SGHVS; CDR2 reads FQNEAQ. Between the trimmed V and J ends, which lost 7 bases and 6 bases, there was a span of 22 bases. As DNA, the CDR3 is TGTGCCAGCACCACCCGTAGTAGGGCAGTGTTCGAGCAGTACTTC. Translating it yields CASTTRSRAVFEQYF.

This clone was picked up one time. This likely came from a read error, as a far larger clone is one base away. Other DNA sequences in this specimen translate into the identical CDR3. The CDR3 is CASSQGTENSNQPQHF. The CDR3 DNA reads TGTGCCAGCAGCCAGGGGACAGAAAATAGCAATCAGCCCCAGCATTTT. The chain is built from TRBV7-3 and TRBJ1-5; TRBD1 agrees at 7 bases. CDR1 is SGHTA and CDR2 is FQGTGA in the germline V gene. With V trimmed by 5 bases and J by 0 bases, 7 bases remained unmatched. The CDR3 spans 16 residues.

This clone has more than one count but fewer than ten. This rearrangement joins TRBV19 to TRBJ2-7; D is perhaps TRBD1 or TRBD2 (6 bases each). The CDR3 has 15 residues. Germline assignment: CDR1 LNHDA and CDR2 SQIVND (reference sequence). Between the trimmed V and J ends, which lost 5 bases and 2 bases, there was a span of 16 bases. The CDR3 DNA reads TGTGCCAGTAGTTTCCGACAGGACTACCCCTACGAGCAGTACTTC. Its translation is CASSFRQDYPYEQYF. Drawing the rest from reference TRBV19 and TRBJ2-7, the complete variable domain is DGGITQSPKYLFRKEGQNVTLSCEQNLNHDAMYWYRQDPGQGLRLIYYSQIVNDFQKGDIAEGYSVSREKKESFPLTVTSAQKNPTAFYLCASSFRQDYPYEQYFGPGTRLTVT.

This sequence joins TRBV28 and TRBJ1-2, with D unclear. Germline values: CDR1 MDHEN, CDR2 SYDVKM. The CDR3 totals 15 residues. V was clipped by 1 base and J by 4 bases, with 13 bases between them. The CDR3 loop is CASSLSAEPIYGYTF. The DNA for the CDR3 is TGTGCCAGCAGTTTATCAGCAGAACCGATCTATGGCTACACCTTC.

A remark on this clone: Other DNA variants within this sample encode the same CDR3. This chain links TRBV6-5 with TRBJ1-5, with unresolved D. Germline assignment: CDR1 MNHEY and CDR2 SVGAGI. The CDR3 contains 13 residues. Trimming pared 2 bases from V and 7 bases from J, leaving 9 bases between. This CDR3 is CASSYDGRQPQHF. CDR3 sequence (DNA): TGTGCCAGCAGTTACGACGGCCGGCAGCCCCAGCATTTT.

V is TRBV7-8 and J is TRBJ2-7; D unclear. The CDR3 sequence is 12 residues long. Per the germline V gene, CDR1 is SGHVS and CDR2 is FQNEAQ. The V end lost 4 bases, the J end lost 3 bases, and 7 bases lay between the germline ends. CDR3 nucleotide sequence: TGTGCCAGCAGCTCCTTTTACTACGAGCAGTACTTC. This encodes CASSSFYYEQYF.

The chain couples TRBV5-1 to TRBJ2-3; D gene ambiguous. Germline CDR1 and CDR2: SGHRS and YFSETQ. This CDR3 is 13 amino acids long. Trimming left V 1 base short and J 0 bases short, with 3 bases between. The CDR3 DNA reads as TGCGCCAGCAGCTTGAGGAGCACAGATACGCAGTATTTT. Its translation is CASSLRSTDTQYF.

The rearrangement joins TRBV7-2 to TRBJ2-7; a weak D match, TRBD1 (5 bases). V was clipped by 6 bases and J by 3 bases, with 21 bases between them. The length of the CDR3 is 16 residues. The germline V gene has CDR1 SGHTA and CDR2 FQGNSA. CDR3 residues: CASSRQSSSLIYEQYF. Written as DNA, the CDR3 is TGTGCCAGCAGTCGACAGTCCTCCAGCCTAATCTACGAGCAGTACTTC.

This sequence joins TRBV29-1 and TRBJ2-5; possibly TRBD1 for D (5 bases). Trimming left V 7 bases short and J 1 base short, with 13 bases between. The CDR3 is 13 amino acids. Germline V gene data show CDR1 as SQVTM and CDR2 as ANQGSEA. The CDR3 region has the DNA TGCAGCGGTGAGATGGACACCCAAGAGACCCAGTACTTC. It is translated as CSGEMDTQETQYF.

The sample holds one count of this clone. This rearrangement joins TRBV28 to TRBJ1-3; 8 nucleotides agree with TRBD1. Germline-derived CDR1 and CDR2 are MDHEN and SYDVKM. This CDR3 comprises 11 residues. The ends lost 5 bases at V and 12 bases at J; junction bases unmatched: 3. The chain's CDR3 is CASSRTGYIYF. The CDR3, as DNA: TGTGCCAGCAGTCGGACAGGGTACATATATTTT. The whole variable domain, filled in from reference TRBV28 and TRBJ1-3, reads DVKVTQSSRYLVKRTGEKVFLECVQDMDHENMFWYRQDPGLGLRLIYFSYDVKMKEKGDIPEGYSVSREKKERFSLILESASTNQTSMYLCASSRTGYIYFGEGSWLTVV.

In its sample, this clone was seen a few times. The chain is built from TRBV27 and TRBJ1-5; D unresolved. The CDR3 has 13 amino acids. Germline CDR1 MNHEY, CDR2 SMNVEV (reference sequence). V was trimmed by 2 bases and J by 5 bases, leaving 7 bases between them. The CDR3 loop reads CASSLEGDQPQHF. The CDR3 DNA reads TGTGCCAGCAGTTTAGAGGGTGATCAGCCCCAGCATTTT.

This chain links TRBV4-2 with TRBJ2-1; 8 nucleotides match TRBD1. The V and J ends lost 3 bases and 0 bases, in that order; junction bases with no gene match: 16. The CDR3 runs to 20 residues. The germline V gene encodes CDR1 LGHNA and CDR2 YNFKEQ. CDR3: CASSQGQDRNLKSSYNEQFF. The CDR3 DNA sequence: TGTGCCAGCAGCCAGGGACAGGACAGGAATTTAAAGAGCTCCTACAATGAGCAGTTCTTC.

The rearrangement links TRBV28 to TRBJ2-2; TRBD1 matches at 8 bases. Germline V lookup: CDR1 MDHEN, CDR2 SYDVKM. V gave up 8 bases and J gave up 5 bases; unmatched junction bases: 7. CDR3 length: 14 residues. The CDR3 DNA sequence: TGTGCCAGCGGGGGGACAGGAGGAACCGGGGAGCTGTTTTTT. Translating it yields CASGGTGGTGELFF. Full variable domain (rest looked up from reference TRBV28 and TRBJ2-2): DVKVTQSSRYLVKRTGEKVFLECVQDMDHENMFWYRQDPGLGLRLIYFSYDVKMKEKGDIPEGYSVSREKKERFSLILESASTNQTSMYLCASGGTGGTGELFFGEGSRLTVL.

The chain carries TRBV7-9 and TRBJ2-5, with 7 nucleotides matching TRBD2. The CDR3 runs to 14 residues. CDR1 and CDR2 from the germline V gene are SEHNR and FQNEAQ (reference sequence). With V trimmed by 5 bases and J by 1 base, 4 bases remained unmatched. The CDR3: CASSASGGQETQYF. The CDR3 nucleotides are TGTGCCAGCAGCGCATCGGGGGGCCAAGAGACCCAGTACTTC.